The sample holds one count of the clone carrying this T cell receptor (beta chain). Its antigen is not known. Profiling relied on immunoSEQ multiplex PCR, and the TCRdb table lists in-frame clones only, not all of them. The sample has approximately 200,000 clones; around 94% are singletons. This sample was included in a study of T cell responses to AZD1222 COVID-19 vaccine. Study-wide results and limits: No repertoire was sampled before or during the peak T cell response, only after it. Females outnumbered males among donors, who were mostly white British; clonal diversity was possibly underestimated. Among spike-specific TCRs, nearly half reportedly target unmutated variant regions. Spike-specific TCRs gained breadth and depth after people received two AZD1222 doses.

This CDR3 comprises 16 residues. The starting material was peripheral blood, obtained 28 days after the second dose of the MenACWY control vaccine. The receptor comes from an adult who received the MenACWY meningococcal vaccine as a control. The chain recombines TRBV21-1 with TRBJ1-5. TRBV21-1 has pseudogene status. CDR3 in amino acids: CASRFREGDDHQPQHF. CDR3 nucleotide sequence: TGTGCCAGCAGATTCAGGGAAGGGGACGATCATCAGCCCCAGCATTTT.